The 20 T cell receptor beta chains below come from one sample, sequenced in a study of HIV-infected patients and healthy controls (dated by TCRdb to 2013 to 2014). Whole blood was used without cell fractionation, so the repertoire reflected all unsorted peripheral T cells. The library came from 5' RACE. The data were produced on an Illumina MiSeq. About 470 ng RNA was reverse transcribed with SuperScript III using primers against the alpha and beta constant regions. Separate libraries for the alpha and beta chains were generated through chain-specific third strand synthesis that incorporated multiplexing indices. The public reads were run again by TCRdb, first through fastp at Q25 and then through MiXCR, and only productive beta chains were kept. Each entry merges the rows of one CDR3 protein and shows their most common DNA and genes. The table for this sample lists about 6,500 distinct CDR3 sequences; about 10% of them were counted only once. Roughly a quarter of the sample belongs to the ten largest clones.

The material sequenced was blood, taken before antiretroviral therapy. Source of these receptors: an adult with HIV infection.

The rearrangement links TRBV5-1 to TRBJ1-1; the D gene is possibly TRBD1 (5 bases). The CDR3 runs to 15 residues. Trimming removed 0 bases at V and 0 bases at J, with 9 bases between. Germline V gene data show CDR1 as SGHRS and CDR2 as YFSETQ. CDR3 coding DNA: TGCGCCAGCAGCTTGGGGACATCCATGAACACTGAAGCTTTCTTT. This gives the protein CASSLGTSMNTEAFF.

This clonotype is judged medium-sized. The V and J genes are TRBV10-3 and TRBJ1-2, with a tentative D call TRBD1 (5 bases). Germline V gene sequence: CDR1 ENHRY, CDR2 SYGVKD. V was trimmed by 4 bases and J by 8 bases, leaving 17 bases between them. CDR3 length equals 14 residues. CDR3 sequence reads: CAISGTGTLEGYTF. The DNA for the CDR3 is TGTGCCATCAGTGGAACCGGGACGTTAGAAGGCTACACCTTC.

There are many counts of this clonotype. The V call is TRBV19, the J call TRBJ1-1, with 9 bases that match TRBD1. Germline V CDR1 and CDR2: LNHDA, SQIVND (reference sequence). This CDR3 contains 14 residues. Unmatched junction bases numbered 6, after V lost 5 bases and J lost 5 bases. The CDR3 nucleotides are TGTGCCAGTAGTCAACAGGGGGCCGGTACTGAAGCTTTCTTT. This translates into CASSQQGAGTEAFF.

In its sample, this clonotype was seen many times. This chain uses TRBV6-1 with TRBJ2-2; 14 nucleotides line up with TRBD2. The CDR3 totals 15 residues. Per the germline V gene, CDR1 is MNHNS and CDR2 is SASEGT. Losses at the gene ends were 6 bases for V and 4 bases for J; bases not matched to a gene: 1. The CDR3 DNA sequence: TGTGCCAGCAGGGGGACTAGCGGGAGCACCGGGGAGCTGTTTTTT. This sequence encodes CASRGTSGSTGELFF.

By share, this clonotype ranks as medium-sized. CDR3 region: CASSLLADANTGELFF. Written as DNA, the CDR3 is TGTGCCAGCAGTTTACTCGCAGACGCGAACACCGGGGAGCTGTTTTTT. This chain uses TRBV12-3 or TRBV12-4 with TRBJ2-2; D uncertain. V gave up 2 bases and J gave up 0 bases, with 10 bases separating them. This CDR3 region has 16 residues.

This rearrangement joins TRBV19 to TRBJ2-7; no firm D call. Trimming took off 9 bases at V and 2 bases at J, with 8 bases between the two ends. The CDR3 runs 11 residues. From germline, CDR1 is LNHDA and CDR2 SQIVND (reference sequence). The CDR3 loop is CASSAAYEQYF. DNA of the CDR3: TGTGCCAGCTCAGCCGCCTACGAGCAGTACTTC.

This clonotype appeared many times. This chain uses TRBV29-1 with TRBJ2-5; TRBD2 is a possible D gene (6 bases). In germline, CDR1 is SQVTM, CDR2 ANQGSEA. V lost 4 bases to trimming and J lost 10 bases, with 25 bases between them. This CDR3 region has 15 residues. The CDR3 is CSVVSSPGGIRDQYF. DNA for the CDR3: TGCAGCGTTGTCAGTTCCCCAGGAGGGATCCGGGACCAGTACTTC. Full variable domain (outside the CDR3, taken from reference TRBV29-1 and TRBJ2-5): SAVISQKPSRDICQRGTSLTIQCQVDSQVTMMFWYRQQPGQSLTLIATANQGSEATYESGFVIDKFPISRPNLTFSTLTVSNMSPEDSSIYLCSVVSSPGGIRDQYFGPGTRLLVL.

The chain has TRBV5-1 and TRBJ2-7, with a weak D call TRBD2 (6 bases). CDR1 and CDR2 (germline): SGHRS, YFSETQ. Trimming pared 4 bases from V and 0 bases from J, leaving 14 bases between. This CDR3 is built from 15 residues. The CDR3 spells CASSTEGVSSYEQYF. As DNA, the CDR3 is TGCGCCAGCAGCACGGAGGGAGTAAGCTCCTACGAGCAGTACTTC.

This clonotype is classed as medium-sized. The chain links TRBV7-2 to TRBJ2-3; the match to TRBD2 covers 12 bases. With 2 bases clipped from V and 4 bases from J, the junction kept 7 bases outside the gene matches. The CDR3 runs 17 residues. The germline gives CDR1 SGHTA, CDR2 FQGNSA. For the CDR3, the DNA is TGTGCCAGCAGCTTAAGGCTAGCGGGAGGGAGGGCAGATACGCAGTATTTT. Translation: CASSLRLAGGRADTQYF.

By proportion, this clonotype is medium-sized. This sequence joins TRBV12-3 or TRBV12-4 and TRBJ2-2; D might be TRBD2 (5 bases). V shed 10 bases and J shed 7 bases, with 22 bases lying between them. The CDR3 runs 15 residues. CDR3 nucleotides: TGTGCCACCGGACGGGATAGTACCCGAAACGGGGAGCTGTTTTTT. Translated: CATGRDSTRNGELFF.

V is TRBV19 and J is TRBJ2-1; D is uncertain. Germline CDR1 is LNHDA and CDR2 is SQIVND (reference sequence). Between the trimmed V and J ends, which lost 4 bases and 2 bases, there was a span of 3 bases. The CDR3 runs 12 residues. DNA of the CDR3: TGTGCCAGTAGTAAGACCTACAATGAGCAGTTCTTC. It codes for CASSKTYNEQFF.

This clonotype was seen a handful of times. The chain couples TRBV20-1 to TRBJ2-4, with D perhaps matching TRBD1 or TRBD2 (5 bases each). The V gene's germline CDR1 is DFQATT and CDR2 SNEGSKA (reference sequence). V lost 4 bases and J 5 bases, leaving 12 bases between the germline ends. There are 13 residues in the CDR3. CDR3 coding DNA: TGCAGTGCTACCCGGGACGGAGAAAACATTCAGTACTTC. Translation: CSATRDGENIQYF.

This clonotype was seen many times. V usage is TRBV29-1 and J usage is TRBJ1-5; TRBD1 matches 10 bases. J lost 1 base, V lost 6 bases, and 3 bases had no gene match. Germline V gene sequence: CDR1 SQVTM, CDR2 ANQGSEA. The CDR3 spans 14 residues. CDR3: CSVRQGASNQPQHF. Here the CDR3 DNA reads TGCAGCGTACGACAGGGGGCGAGCAATCAGCCCCAGCATTTT.

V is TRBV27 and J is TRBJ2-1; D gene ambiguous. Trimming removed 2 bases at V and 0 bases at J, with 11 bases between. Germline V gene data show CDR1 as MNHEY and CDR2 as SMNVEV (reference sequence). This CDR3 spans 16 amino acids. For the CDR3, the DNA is TGTGCCAGCAGTTTAGGCGCACTTGACTCCTACAATGAGCAGTTCTTC. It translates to CASSLGALDSYNEQFF.

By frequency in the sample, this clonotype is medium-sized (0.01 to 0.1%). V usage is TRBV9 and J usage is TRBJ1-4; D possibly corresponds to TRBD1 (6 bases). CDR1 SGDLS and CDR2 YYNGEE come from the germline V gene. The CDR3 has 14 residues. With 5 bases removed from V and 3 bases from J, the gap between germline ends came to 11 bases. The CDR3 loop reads CASRRGTANEKLFF. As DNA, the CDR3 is TGTGCCAGCAGGAGGGGGACCGCTAATGAAAAACTGTTTTTT.

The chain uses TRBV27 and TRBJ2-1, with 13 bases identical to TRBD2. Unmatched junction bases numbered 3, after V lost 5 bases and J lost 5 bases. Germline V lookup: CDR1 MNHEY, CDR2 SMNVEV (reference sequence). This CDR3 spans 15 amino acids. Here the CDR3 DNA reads TGTGCCAGCAGTCCCGGGACTAGCGGGAACAATGAGCAGTTCTTC. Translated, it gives CASSPGTSGNNEQFF.

The CDR3 DNA follows: TGTGCCACCGCAGTAAGCTCCTACGAGCAGTACTTC. The encoded protein is CATAVSSYEQYF. V is TRBV24-1 and J is TRBJ2-7; D remains unclear. Trimming cost V 9 bases and J 0 bases, with 8 bases left between them. The CDR3 totals 12 residues. Germline V gives CDR1 KGHDR, CDR2 SFDVKD.

CDR3 region: CASSYRRLDSPLHF. In DNA, the CDR3 is TGTGCCAGCAGTTATCGCAGGTTGGATTCACCCCTCCACTTT. The rearrangement joins TRBV6-6 to TRBJ1-6; unclear D gene. The CDR3 has 14 residues. Trimming took off 3 bases at V and 8 bases at J, with 11 bases between the two ends. Germline-derived CDR1 and CDR2 are MNHNY and SVGAGI (reference sequence).

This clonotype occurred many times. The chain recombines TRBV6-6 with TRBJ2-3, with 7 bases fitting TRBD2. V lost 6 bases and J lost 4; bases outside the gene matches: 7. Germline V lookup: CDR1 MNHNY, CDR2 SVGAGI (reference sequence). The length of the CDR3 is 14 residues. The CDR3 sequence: CASRSLAGPDTQYF. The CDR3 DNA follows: TGTGCCAGCAGGTCGTTAGCGGGCCCAGATACGCAGTATTTT.

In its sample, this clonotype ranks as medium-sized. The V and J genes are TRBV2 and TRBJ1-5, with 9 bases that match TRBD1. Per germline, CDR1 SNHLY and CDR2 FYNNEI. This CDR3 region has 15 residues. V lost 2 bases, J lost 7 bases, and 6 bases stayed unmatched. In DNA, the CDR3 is TGTGCCAGCAGTGAATATCTGGGACAGGGCCAGCCCCAGCATTTT. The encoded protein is CASSEYLGQGQPQHF.